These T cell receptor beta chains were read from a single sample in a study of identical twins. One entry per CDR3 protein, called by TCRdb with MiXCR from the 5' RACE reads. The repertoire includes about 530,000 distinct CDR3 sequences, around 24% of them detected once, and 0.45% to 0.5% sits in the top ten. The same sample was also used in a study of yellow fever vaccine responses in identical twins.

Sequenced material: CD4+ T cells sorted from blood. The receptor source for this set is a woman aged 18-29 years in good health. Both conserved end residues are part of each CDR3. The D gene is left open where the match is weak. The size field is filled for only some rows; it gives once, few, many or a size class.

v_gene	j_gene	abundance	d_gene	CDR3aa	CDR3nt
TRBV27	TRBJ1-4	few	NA	CASSRWGGDATNEKLFF	TGTGCCAGCAGCCGGTGGGGGGGAGACGCAACTAATGAAAAACTGTTTTTT
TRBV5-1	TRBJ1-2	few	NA	CASSYDFGTNYGYTF	TGCGCCAGCAGCTATGACTTTGGAACCAACTATGGCTACACCTTC
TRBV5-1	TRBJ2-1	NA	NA	CASSSQVKSGTTYNEQFF	TGCGCCAGCAGCTCCCAGGTGAAGTCGGGGACGACCTACAATGAGCAGTTCTTC
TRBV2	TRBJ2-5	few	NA	CASSGRPLETQYF	TGTGCCAGCAGTGGCCGTCCACTGGAGACCCAGTACTTC
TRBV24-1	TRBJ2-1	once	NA	CATRQPGGLSHNEQFF	TGTGCCACCAGGCAGCCTGGGGGGCTATCCCACAATGAGCAGTTCTTC
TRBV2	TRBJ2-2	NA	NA	CASSEAGPSTGELFF	TGTGCCAGCAGTGAAGCCGGACCTTCCACCGGGGAGCTGTTTTTT
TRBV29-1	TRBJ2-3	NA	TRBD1	CSAATGLGADTQYF	TGCAGCGCAGCGACAGGGTTAGGCGCAGATACGCAGTATTTT
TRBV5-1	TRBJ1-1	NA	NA	CASSLSGQGAMNTEAFF	TGCGCCAGCAGCCTCTCCGGGCAAGGTGCAATGAACACTGAAGCTTTCTTT
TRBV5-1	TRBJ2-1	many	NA	CASSLGGNEQFF	TGTGCCAGCAGCTTAGGGGGCAATGAGCAGTTCTTC
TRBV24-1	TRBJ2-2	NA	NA	CATAGAAGTGELFF	TGTGCCACCGCAGGGGCGGCGGGCACCGGGGAGCTGTTTTTT
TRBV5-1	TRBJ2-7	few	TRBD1	CASSSGGASEQYF	TGCGCCAGCAGCTCAGGGGGCGCTTCCGAGCAGTACTTC
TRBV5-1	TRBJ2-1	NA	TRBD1	CASTRGQEMYNEQFF	TGCGCCAGCACCCGAGGACAGGAGATGTACAATGAGCAGTTCTTC
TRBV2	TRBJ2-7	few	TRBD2	CASSPGTSVSYEQYF	TGTGCCAGCAGTCCCGGGACTAGCGTCTCCTACGAGCAGTACTTC
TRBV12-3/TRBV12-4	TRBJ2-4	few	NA	CASSLAGVAKNIQYF	TGTGCCAGCTCTCTAGCAGGAGTGGCCAAAAACATTCAGTACTTC
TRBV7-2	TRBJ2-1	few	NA	CASSVGGIPLYNEQFF	TGTGCCAGCAGCGTTGGCGGGATCCCCCTCTACAATGAGCAGTTCTTC
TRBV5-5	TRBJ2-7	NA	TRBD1	CASSLTGANEQYF	TGTGCCAGCAGCTTGACAGGGGCCAACGAGCAGTACTTC
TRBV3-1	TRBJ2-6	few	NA	CASSHTGANVLTF	TGTGCCAGCAGCCACACTGGGGCCAACGTCCTGACTTTC
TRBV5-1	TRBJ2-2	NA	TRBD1	CASSSRTGGTNGELFF	TGCGCCAGCAGCTCCAGGACAGGGGGCACAAACGGGGAGCTGTTTTTT
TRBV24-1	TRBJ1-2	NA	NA	CATSDLSGDYGYTF	TGTGCCACCAGTGATTTGTCAGGGGACTATGGCTACACCTTC
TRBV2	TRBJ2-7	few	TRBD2	CASIKLAGDFKRGYEQYF	TGTGCCAGCATTAAACTAGCGGGAGATTTTAAGCGTGGCTACGAGCAGTACTTC
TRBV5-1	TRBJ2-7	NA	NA	CASSFQPSAYEQYF	TGCGCCAGCAGCTTCCAACCCTCCGCCTACGAGCAGTACTTC
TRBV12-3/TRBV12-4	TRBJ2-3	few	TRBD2	CASLLRGGSSDTQYF	TGTGCCAGCCTCCTCCGGGGGGGCTCGTCAGATACGCAGTATTTT
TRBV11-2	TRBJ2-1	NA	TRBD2	CASSASGRALENEQFF	TGTGCCAGCAGCGCTAGCGGGAGGGCCCTTGAAAATGAGCAGTTCTTC
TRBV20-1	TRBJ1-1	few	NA	CSASWATEAFF	TGCAGTGCTAGTTGGGCGACTGAAGCTTTCTTT
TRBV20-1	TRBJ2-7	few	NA	CSARDRGGTYYEQYF	TGCAGTGCTAGAGATCGGGGCGGGACTTACTACGAGCAGTACTTC
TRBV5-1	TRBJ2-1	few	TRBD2	CASSPLAGGNEQFF	TGCGCCAGCAGTCCTCTAGCGGGAGGCAATGAGCAGTTCTTC
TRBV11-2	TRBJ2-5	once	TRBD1	CASSLGTGIKETQYF	TGTGCCAGCAGCTTAGGGACAGGGATTAAAGAGACCCAGTACTTC
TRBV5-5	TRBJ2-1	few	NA	CASSLDVAYNEQFF	TGTGCCAGCAGCTTAGATGTGGCCTACAATGAGCAGTTCTTC
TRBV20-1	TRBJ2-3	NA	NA	CSAQGGKDTQYF	TGCAGTGCTCAGGGCGGTAAAGATACGCAGTATTTT
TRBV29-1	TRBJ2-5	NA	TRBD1	CSVLQGANQETQYF	TGCAGCGTGTTGCAGGGGGCAAACCAAGAGACCCAGTACTTC
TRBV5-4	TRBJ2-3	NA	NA	CASSLGGTPTVNTQYF	TGTGCCAGCAGCTTGGGTGGGACTCCAACGGTAAATACGCAGTATTTT
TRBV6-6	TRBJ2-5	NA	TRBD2	CASRQGTSGVWIRETQYF	TGTGCCAGCAGACAAGGGACTAGCGGTGTATGGATAAGGGAGACCCAGTACTTC
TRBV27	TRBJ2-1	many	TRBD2	CASSLFGAGGLGEQFF	TGTGCCAGCAGTTTATTTGGAGCGGGGGGGCTTGGAGAGCAGTTCTTC
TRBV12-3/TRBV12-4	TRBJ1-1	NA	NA	CASSPLWGDTEAFF	TGTGCCAGCAGTCCATTATGGGGAGACACTGAAGCTTTCTTT
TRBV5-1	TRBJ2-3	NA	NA	CASSLQGPDTQYF	TGCGCCAGCAGCTTGCAGGGCCCAGATACGCAGTATTTT
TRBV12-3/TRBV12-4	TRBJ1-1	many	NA	CASRDSLEAFF	TGTGCCAGCAGGGACAGCCTCGAAGCTTTCTTT
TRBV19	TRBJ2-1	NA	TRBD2	CASSFSGRAIDEQFF	TGTGCCAGTAGTTTTAGCGGGAGGGCCATCGATGAGCAGTTCTTC
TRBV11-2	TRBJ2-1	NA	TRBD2	CASSLIPGASGSGEQFF	TGTGCCAGCAGCTTAATCCCGGGGGCTAGCGGGAGTGGTGAGCAGTTCTTC
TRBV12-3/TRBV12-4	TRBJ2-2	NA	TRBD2	CASSLGASGNTGELFF	TGTGCCAGCAGTTTAGGGGCTAGCGGTAACACCGGGGAGCTGTTTTTT
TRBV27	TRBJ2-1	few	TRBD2	CASSGSGVPYNEQFF	TGTGCCAGCAGTGGTAGCGGGGTCCCCTACAATGAGCAGTTCTTC
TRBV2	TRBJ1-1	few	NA	CASRTEINTEAFF	TGTGCCAGTCGGACAGAAATAAACACTGAAGCTTTCTTT
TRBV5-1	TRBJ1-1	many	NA	CASSPGTPDTEAFF	TGCGCCAGCAGCCCCGGCACTCCGGACACTGAAGCTTTCTTT
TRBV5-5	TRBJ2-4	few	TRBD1	CASSFPGQIQYF	TGTGCCAGCAGCTTCCCGGGACAGATTCAGTACTTC
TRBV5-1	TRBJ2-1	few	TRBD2	CASSIEGLANVEQFF	TGCGCCAGCAGCATTGAGGGACTAGCAAACGTTGAGCAGTTCTTC
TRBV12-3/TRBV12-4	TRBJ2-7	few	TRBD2	CASSLALTSGSYEQYF	TGTGCCAGCAGTTTAGCCCTGACTAGCGGGAGCTACGAGCAGTACTTC
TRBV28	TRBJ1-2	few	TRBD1	CASSSRTGIYGYTF	TGTGCCAGCAGTTCACGGACAGGGATCTATGGCTACACCTTC
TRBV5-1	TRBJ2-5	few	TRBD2	CASSSGRGDPETQYF	TGCGCCAGCAGCTCCGGGCGGGGGGACCCCGAGACCCAGTACTTC